These 19 T cell receptor beta chains share one sample of origin, sequenced in a study of a mutant IDH1 vaccine in newly diagnosed glioma. Some clones are missing from TCRdb's copy, which holds only in-frame ones; the method was immunoSEQ multiplex PCR. The repertoire holds fewer than 45,000 clones, with around 89% as singletons. Time point meaning: week 35, safety follow-up. One vaccine dose held 300 ug of mutant IDH1 20-mer peptide and came with topical imiquimod. Antigens of these TCRs are unknown. Sample: PBMCs, taken from a glioma patient whose treatment included an IDH1 peptide vaccine. The receptors derive from a man in his forties with glioma.

The chain recombines TRBV7-9 with TRBJ1-4, with a possible D match to TRBD1 (5 bases). The V gene's germline CDR1 is SEHNR and CDR2 FQNEAQ (reference sequence). Between the trimmed V and J ends, which lost 0 bases and 1 base, there was a span of 6 bases. The CDR3 has 15 residues. CDR3 coding DNA: TGTGCCAGCAGCTTAGCGACAGAAACTAATGAAAAACTGTTTTTT. The encoded protein is CASSLATETNEKLFF. Complete variable domain (other parts from reference TRBV7-9 and TRBJ1-4): DTGVSQNPRHKITKRGQNVTFRCDPISEHNRLYWYRQTLGQGPEFLTYFQNEAQLEKSRLLSDRFSAERPKGSFSTLEIQRTEQGDSAMYLCASSLATETNEKLFFGSGTQLSVL.

V and J are TRBV2 and TRBJ1-4, with TRBD1 identical over 8 bases. The CDR3 length is 17 residues. Germline CDR1 and CDR2: SNHLY and FYNNEI. After removal of 6 bases from V and 3 bases from J, the junction contained 12 bases not matched to a gene. CDR3 residues: CASRTDRDVASNEKLFF. The CDR3 nucleotides read TGTGCCAGCAGGACGGACAGGGACGTCGCTTCTAATGAAAAACTGTTTTTT.

The CDR3 bases are TGTGCCAGCAGCTTAGGGGGGGTGAACACTGAAGCTTTCTTT. This gives the protein CASSLGGVNTEAFF. The chain is built from TRBV7-6 and TRBJ1-1, with D tentatively TRBD1 (5 bases). The CDR3 runs to 14 residues. Germline assignment: CDR1 SGHVS and CDR2 FNYEAQ. V gave up 1 base and J gave up 0 bases, with 6 bases separating them.

The genes are TRBV9 and TRBJ1-1, with D unresolved. The germline V gene encodes CDR1 SGDLS and CDR2 YYNGEE. Trimming left V 0 bases short and J 0 bases short, with 9 bases between. The CDR3 extends over 15 amino acids. DNA for the CDR3: TGTGCCAGCAGCGTAGGTCCGGAAATGAACACTGAAGCTTTCTTT. It codes for CASSVGPEMNTEAFF.

The chain employs TRBV7-2 and TRBJ1-6, with 8 bases fitting TRBD1. Germline loops: CDR1 SGHTA, CDR2 FQGNSA. The CDR3 length is 18 residues. J lost 2 bases, V lost 5 bases, and 11 bases had no gene match. This CDR3 reads CASSPQQGGWTYNSPLHF. CDR3 sequence (DNA): TGTGCCAGCAGCCCTCAACAGGGGGGATGGACCTATAATTCACCCCTCCACTTT.

The chain carries TRBV4-3 and TRBJ1-3, with D possibly being TRBD1 (6 bases). Germline CDR1 LGHNA, CDR2 YSLEER. With 3 bases removed from V and 2 bases from J, the gap between germline ends came to 14 bases. The CDR3 length is 16 residues. The CDR3 protein is CASSQRTAHPGNTIYF. DNA for the CDR3: TGCGCCAGCAGCCAGAGGACAGCTCACCCTGGAAACACCATATATTTT.

There are a few counts of this clone. This chain links TRBV4-1 with TRBJ1-2; the D is unclear. Trimming left V 1 base short and J 3 bases short, with 12 bases between. CDR3 length equals 15 residues. Germline loops: CDR1 MGHRA, CDR2 YSYEKL. The CDR3 is CASSQVVAKDYGYTF. CDR3 nucleotides: TGCGCCAGCAGCCAAGTGGTGGCGAAGGACTATGGCTACACCTTC.

The chain links TRBV7-2 to TRBJ2-7; D possibly corresponds to TRBD2 (5 bases). Germline V gives CDR1 SGHTA, CDR2 FQGNSA. With 2 bases removed from V and 0 bases from J, the gap between germline ends came to 11 bases. The CDR3 is 15 amino acids. In DNA form, the CDR3 reads TGTGCCAGCAGCTTACAGGTAGAGGGCTCCTACGAGCAGTACTTC. It yields the protein CASSLQVEGSYEQYF.

The gene calls are TRBV30 and TRBJ1-2; possible D gene TRBD1, 5 bases. Germline CDR1 reads GTSNPN; CDR2 reads SVGIG (reference sequence). The CDR3 runs to 15 residues. V lost 5 bases, J lost 6 bases, and 22 bases lay in between. The CDR3 nucleotides read TGTGCCTGGGACCTGAGGGACTTAGGGTGGGATGGCTACACCTTC. Translated, it gives CAWDLRDLGWDGYTF.

In this sample, this clone turned up once. The chain combines TRBV5-1 with TRBJ2-7; D may be TRBD1 (5 bases). With 4 bases removed from V and 2 bases from J, the gap between germline ends came to 10 bases. CDR3 length equals 13 residues. Germline CDR1 reads SGHRS; CDR2 reads YFSETQ. This CDR3 is CASSTGYPYEQYF. CDR3 nucleotides: TGCGCCAGCAGCACAGGTTATCCCTACGAGCAGTACTTC.

V and J are TRBV19 and TRBJ2-5; TRBD2 matches at 7 bases. With 7 bases clipped from V and 1 base from J, the junction kept 6 bases outside the gene matches. The CDR3 extends over 14 amino acids. CDR1 is LNHDA and CDR2 is SQIVND in the germline V gene (reference sequence). CDR3 sequence: CASNDGRAQETQYF. In nucleotides, the CDR3 is TGTGCCAGTAACGATGGGAGGGCCCAAGAGACCCAGTACTTC.

The rearrangement uses TRBV4-1 and TRBJ2-2, with TRBD2 as a possible D gene (6 bases). This CDR3 is built from 15 residues. Trimming pared 3 bases from V and 7 bases from J, leaving 15 bases between. Germline V CDR1 and CDR2: MGHRA, YSYEKL. CDR3 nucleotide sequence: TGCGCCAGCAGCCAGGACGGGATGCGGGGCGGGGAGCTGTTTTTT. Translated: CASSQDGMRGGELFF.

V is TRBV5-8 and J is TRBJ2-3; D not resolved. The V gene's germline CDR1 is SGHTS and CDR2 YDEGEE. The V gene lost 0 bases and the J gene lost 8 bases, with 4 bases spanning the gap. There are 11 residues in the CDR3. For the CDR3, the DNA is TGTGCCAGCAGCTTGGGCGCTACGCAGTATTTT. It encodes CASSLGATQYF.

V and J are TRBV4-3 and TRBJ2-1; 8 bases fit TRBD2. V gave up 4 bases and J gave up 0 bases; unmatched junction bases: 8. The CDR3 spans 17 residues. Germline assignment: CDR1 LGHNA and CDR2 YSLEER. The CDR3 sequence: CASSPWVAGTSYNEQFF. The DNA of the CDR3 is TGCGCCAGCAGCCCCTGGGTAGCGGGGACCTCCTACAATGAGCAGTTCTTC.

The V call is TRBV19, the J call TRBJ2-3, with D tentatively TRBD1 (5 bases). The germline V gene encodes CDR1 LNHDA and CDR2 SQIVND (reference sequence). V lost 3 bases and J 3 bases, leaving 7 bases between the germline ends. This CDR3 spans 13 amino acids. The CDR3 sequence is CASSIKGTDTQYF. The CDR3, as DNA: TGTGCCAGTAGTATTAAGGGGACAGATACGCAGTATTTT.

The genes are TRBV11-2 and TRBJ2-7; 8 bases line up with TRBD1. Germline V gene sequence: CDR1 SGHAT, CDR2 FQNNGV. V was pared by 4 bases and J by 1 base, with 6 bases of the junction left unmatched. This CDR3 contains 15 residues. The CDR3: CASSYNTGGSYEQYV. The CDR3 nucleotides read TGTGCCAGCAGCTACAACACAGGGGGGTCCTACGAGCAGTACGTC.

V and J are TRBV6-5 and TRBJ1-2; 8 nucleotides line up with TRBD1. This CDR3 is built from 15 residues. J lost 3 bases, V lost 2 bases, and 5 bases had no gene match. Germline V lookup: CDR1 MNHEY, CDR2 SVGAGI. As DNA, the CDR3 is TGTGCCAGCAGTTACCGAGGACAGGGACACTATGGCTACACCTTC. Its translation: CASSYRGQGHYGYTF.

The CDR3 is CASSSSGTGNYGYTF. CDR3 sequence (DNA): TGCGCCAGCAGCTCGTCGGGGACAGGGAACTATGGCTACACCTTC. V gene TRBV5-1 combines with J gene TRBJ1-2; TRBD1 matches 9 bases. The CDR3 totals 15 residues. Germline CDR1 SGHRS, CDR2 YFSETQ. The trim removed 3 bases at V and 2 bases at J, leaving 5 bases unmatched.

The sample holds a few counts of this clone. The chain uses TRBV19 and TRBJ1-1; no definite D call. With 3 bases removed from V and 4 bases from J, the gap between germline ends came to 6 bases. This CDR3 spans 12 amino acids. Germline-derived CDR1 and CDR2 are LNHDA and SQIVND (reference sequence). In DNA, the CDR3 is TGTGCCAGTAGTATTGGGAGCACTGAAGCTTTCTTT. Translated, it gives CASSIGSTEAFF.